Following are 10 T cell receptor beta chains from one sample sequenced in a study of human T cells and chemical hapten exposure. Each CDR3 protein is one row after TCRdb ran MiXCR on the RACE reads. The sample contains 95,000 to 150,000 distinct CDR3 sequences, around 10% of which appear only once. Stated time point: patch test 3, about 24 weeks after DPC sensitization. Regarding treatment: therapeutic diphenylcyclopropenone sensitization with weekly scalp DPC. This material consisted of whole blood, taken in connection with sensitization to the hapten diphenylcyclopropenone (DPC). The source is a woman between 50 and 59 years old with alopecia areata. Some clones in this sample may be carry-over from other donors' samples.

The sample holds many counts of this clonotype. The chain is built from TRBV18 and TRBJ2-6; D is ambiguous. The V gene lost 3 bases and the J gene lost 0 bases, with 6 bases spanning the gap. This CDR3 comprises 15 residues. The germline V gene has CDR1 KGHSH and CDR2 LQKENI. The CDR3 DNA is TGTGCCAGCTCACCCGCCGGCTCTGGGGCCAACGTCCTGACTTTC. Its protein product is CASSPAGSGANVLTF.

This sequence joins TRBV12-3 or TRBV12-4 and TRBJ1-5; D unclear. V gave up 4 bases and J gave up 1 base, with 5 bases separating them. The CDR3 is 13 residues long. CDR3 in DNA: TGTGCCAGCAGTTCAAACAGCAATCAGCCCCAGCATTTT. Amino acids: CASSSNSNQPQHF.

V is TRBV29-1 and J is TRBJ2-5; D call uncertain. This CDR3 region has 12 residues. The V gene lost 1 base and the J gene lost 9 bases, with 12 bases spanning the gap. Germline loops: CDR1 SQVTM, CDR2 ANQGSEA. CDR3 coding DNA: TGCAGCGTTGAAGGGAACAAGAGACCCCAGTACTTC. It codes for CSVEGNKRPQYF. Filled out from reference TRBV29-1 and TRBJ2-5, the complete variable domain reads SAVISQKPSRDICQRGTSLTIQCQVDSQVTMMFWYRQQPGQSLTLIATANQGSEATYESGFVIDKFPISRPNLTFSTLTVSNMSPEDSSIYLCSVEGNKRPQYFGPGTRLLVL.

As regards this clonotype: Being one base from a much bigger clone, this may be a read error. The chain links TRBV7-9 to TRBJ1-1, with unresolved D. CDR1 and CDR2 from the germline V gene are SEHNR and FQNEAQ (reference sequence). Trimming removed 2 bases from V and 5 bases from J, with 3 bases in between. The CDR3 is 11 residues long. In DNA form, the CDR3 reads TGTGCCAGCAGCTTAAAAACTGAAGCTTTCTTT. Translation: CASSLKTEAFF.

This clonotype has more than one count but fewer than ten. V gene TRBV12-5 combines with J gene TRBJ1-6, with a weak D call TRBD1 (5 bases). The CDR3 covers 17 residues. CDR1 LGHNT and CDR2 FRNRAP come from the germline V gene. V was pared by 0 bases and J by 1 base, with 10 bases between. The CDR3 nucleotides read TGTGCTAGTGGTTTGGTACCGGGGACGTCCTATAATTCACCCCTCCACTTT. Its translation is CASGLVPGTSYNSPLHF.

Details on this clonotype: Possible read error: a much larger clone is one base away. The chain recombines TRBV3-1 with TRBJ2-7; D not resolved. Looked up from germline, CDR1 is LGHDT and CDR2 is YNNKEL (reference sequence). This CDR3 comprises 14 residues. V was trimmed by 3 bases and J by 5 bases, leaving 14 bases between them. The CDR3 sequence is CASSQKYGPDEQYF. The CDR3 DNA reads TGTGCCAGCAGCCAGAAGTACGGGCCCGACGAGCAGTACTTC.

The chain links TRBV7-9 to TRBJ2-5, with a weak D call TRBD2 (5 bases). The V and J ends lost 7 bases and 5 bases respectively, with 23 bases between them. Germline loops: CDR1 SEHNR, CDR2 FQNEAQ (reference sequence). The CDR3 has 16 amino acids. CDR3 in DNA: TGTGCCAGCATGGGAGCCGTGGCGCGTCCTGGGGAGACCCAGTACTTC. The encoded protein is CASMGAVARPGETQYF.

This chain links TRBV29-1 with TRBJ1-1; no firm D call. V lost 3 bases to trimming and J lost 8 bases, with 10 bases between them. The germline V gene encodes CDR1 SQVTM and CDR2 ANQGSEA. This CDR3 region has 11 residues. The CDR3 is CSVDWQTEAFF. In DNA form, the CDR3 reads TGCAGCGTTGATTGGCAGACGGAAGCTTTCTTT.

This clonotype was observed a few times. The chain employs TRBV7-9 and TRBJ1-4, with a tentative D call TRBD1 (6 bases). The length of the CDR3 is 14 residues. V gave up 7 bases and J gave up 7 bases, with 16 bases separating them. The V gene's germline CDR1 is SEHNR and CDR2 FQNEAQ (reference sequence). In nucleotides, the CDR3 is TGTGCCAGCACCACTACAGGGTTACCTGAAAAACTGTTTTTT. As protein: CASTTTGLPEKLFF.

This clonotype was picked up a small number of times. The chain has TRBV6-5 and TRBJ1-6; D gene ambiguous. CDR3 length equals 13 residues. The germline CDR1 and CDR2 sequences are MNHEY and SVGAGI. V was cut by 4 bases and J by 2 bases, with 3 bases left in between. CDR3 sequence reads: CASSFAYNSPLHF. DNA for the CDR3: TGTGCCAGCAGTTTCGCCTATAATTCACCCCTCCACTTT.